The 27 T cell receptor beta chains below come from one sample, sequenced in a study of memory CD4+ T cells and cytomegalovirus serostatus. The protocol was immunoSEQ multiplex PCR, while the TCRdb copy is restricted to in-frame clones and leaves out a portion. The repertoire consists of 45,000 to 50,000 clones, with roughly 73% occurring once and the leading ten covering 0.55% to 0.7%. The sort gate was single viable CD3+CD4+CD8-CD45RO+ cells for memory CD4+ T cells. Material for sequencing was memory CD4+ T cells from blood. The origin of the receptors is an adult in good health and CMV-seronegative.

This clone is a singleton in its sample. The gene calls are TRBV30 and TRBJ2-7; 9 bases agree with TRBD1. With V trimmed by 4 bases and J by 4 bases, 8 bases remained unmatched. The V gene's germline CDR1 is GTSNPN and CDR2 SVGIG (reference sequence). The CDR3 has 14 amino acids. CDR3 protein: CAWMGGTGFYEQYF. The CDR3 DNA reads TGTGCCTGGATGGGCGGGACAGGGTTTTACGAGCAGTACTTC.

The rearrangement links TRBV12-5 to TRBJ2-5, with a weak D call TRBD1 (5 bases). CDR3 length: 11 amino acids. The V gene's germline CDR1 is LGHNT and CDR2 FRNRAP. The germline V and J ends were trimmed by 4 bases and 5 bases, with 5 bases remaining between them. In nucleotides, the CDR3 is TGTGCTAGTGGTTACAGGGAGACCCAGTACTTC. Its translation: CASGYRETQYF.

The chain is built from TRBV12-5 and TRBJ2-7; maybe TRBD1 (7 bases). Deletions cut 1 base from V and 0 bases from J, with 25 bases between. Germline CDR1 and CDR2: LGHNT and FRNRAP. This CDR3 is built from 20 residues. The CDR3 DNA reads TGTGCTAGTGGTTTGGGAGCCAGGGGGGTCCTACCCCTGAGCTCCTACGAGCAGTACTTC. Its translation: CASGLGARGVLPLSSYEQYF.

The rearrangement joins TRBV30 to TRBJ2-7; D unclear. Germline CDR1 and CDR2: GTSNPN and SVGIG (reference sequence). V dropped 0 bases and J dropped 4 bases, with 10 bases sitting between them. This CDR3 has 13 amino acids. The CDR3 DNA reads TGTGCCTGGAGTGTAAGCACGGGTTACGAGCAGTACTTC. Translation gives CAWSVSTGYEQYF.

CDR3 DNA: TGTGCCAGCAGCCGAGGGGGGATAAGCACAGATACGCAGTATTTT. Protein sequence: CASSRGGISTDTQYF. This chain connects TRBV5-4 to TRBJ2-3; D tentatively reads TRBD1 or TRBD2 (6 bases each). CDR3 length equals 15 residues. Trimming left V 4 bases short and J 0 bases short, with 12 bases between. CDR1 is SGHNT and CDR2 is YYREEE in the germline V gene (reference sequence).

The chain uses TRBV19 and TRBJ2-3, with D perhaps TRBD2 (6 bases). The CDR3 spans 14 residues. V gave up 3 bases and J gave up 11 bases, with 18 bases separating them. CDR1 is LNHDA, CDR2 SQIVND, per germline (reference sequence). The chain's CDR3 is CASSIGLALEVQYF. The CDR3 DNA is TGTGCCAGTAGTATCGGGCTAGCGCTAGAGGTGCAGTATTTT.

The chain carries TRBV7-8 and TRBJ1-5; a possible D gene is TRBD1 (6 bases). Germline V CDR1 and CDR2: SGHVS, FQNEAQ. V lost 7 bases to trimming and J lost 5 bases, with 21 bases between them. The CDR3 loop spans 16 amino acids. CDR3 residues: CASMRGATHPDQPQHF. CDR3 bases: TGTGCCAGCATGAGGGGGGCGACCCACCCCGATCAGCCCCAGCATTTT. Full variable domain (missing parts from reference TRBV7-8 and TRBJ1-5): GAGVSQSPRYKVAKRGQDVALRCDPISGHVSLFWYQQALGQGPEFLTYFQNEAQLDKSGLPSDRFFAERPEGSVSTLKIQRTQQEDSAVYLCASMRGATHPDQPQHFGDGTRLSIL.

This chain links TRBV18 with TRBJ2-7, with 7 bases fitting TRBD1. The J segment lost 3 bases and the V segment lost 6 bases, leaving 17 bases of the junction unmatched. CDR3 size: 17 residues. Germline V gene sequence: CDR1 KGHSH, CDR2 LQKENI. The CDR3 loop reads CASSPKYRGRVDYEQYF. CDR3 bases: TGTGCCAGCTCCCCTAAGTACAGGGGCAGGGTTGACTACGAGCAGTACTTC.

V and J are TRBV18 and TRBJ2-5; TRBD1 aligns across 7 bases. The CDR3 runs 13 residues. Germline loops: CDR1 KGHSH, CDR2 LQKENI. The J segment lost 5 bases and the V segment lost 4 bases, leaving 4 bases of the junction unmatched. The CDR3 protein is CASSRGQAETQYF. CDR3 in DNA: TGTGCCAGCTCACGCGGACAGGCCGAGACCCAGTACTTC.

The chain employs TRBV5-4 and TRBJ2-2, with D unclear. Looked up from germline, CDR1 is SGHNT and CDR2 is YYREEE (reference sequence). CDR3 length: 15 amino acids. Trimming stripped 4 bases from V and 1 base from J, with 11 bases between. Here the CDR3 reads CASSPRRENTGELFF. CDR3 nucleotide sequence: TGTGCCAGCAGCCCCCGGAGAGAGAACACCGGGGAGCTGTTTTTT.

The V call is TRBV11-2, the J call TRBJ2-7; 14 nucleotides line up with TRBD2. After removal of 5 bases from V and 7 bases from J, the junction contained 7 bases not matched to a gene. Germline-derived CDR1 and CDR2 are SGHAT and FQNNGV. The length of the CDR3 is 15 residues. The CDR3 sequence: CASSRGLAGVGEQYF. The CDR3 DNA reads as TGTGCCAGCAGCCGGGGACTAGCGGGGGTAGGGGAGCAGTACTTC.

CDR3 nucleotides: TGTGCCAGCAGCTTAATAGGGTGGAGGGGAATACTGGGTCAAGAGACCCAGTACTTC. It yields the protein CASSLIGWRGILGQETQYF. The chain carries TRBV7-2 and TRBJ2-5; maybe TRBD2 (6 bases). Trimming removed 2 bases at V and 2 bases at J, with 24 bases between. This CDR3 is 19 amino acids long. Germline values: CDR1 SGHTA, CDR2 FQGNSA. Full variable domain (missing parts from reference TRBV7-2 and TRBJ2-5): GAGVSQSPSNKVTEKGKDVELRCDPISGHTALYWYRQSLGQGLEFLIYFQGNSAPDKSGLPSDRFSAERTGGSVSTLTIQRTQQEDSAVYLCASSLIGWRGILGQETQYFGPGTRLLVL.

The rearrangement links TRBV27 to TRBJ2-2, with a possible D match to TRBD2 (7 bases). The V end was cut by 2 bases, the J end by 5 bases, with 15 bases between. This CDR3 has 16 amino acids. From germline, CDR1 is MNHEY and CDR2 SMNVEV (reference sequence). CDR3 sequence (DNA): TGTGCCAGCAGTTTAGGGGGGGCGGGTTTGACCGGGGAGCTGTTTTTT. Its protein is CASSLGGAGLTGELFF.

The chain combines TRBV30 with TRBJ1-3; no definite D call. Germline-derived CDR1 and CDR2 are GTSNPN and SVGIG (reference sequence). The CDR3 loop spans 14 amino acids. V dropped 2 bases and J dropped 0 bases, with 8 bases sitting between them. CDR3: CAWSSANSGNTIYF. The CDR3 nucleotides are TGTGCCTGGAGTTCAGCAAACTCTGGAAACACCATATATTTT.

J is TRBJ2-1 and V is TRBV11-2; 13 bases are shared with TRBD2. This CDR3 has 15 residues. V gave up 5 bases and J gave up 8 bases; unmatched junction bases: 6. The germline CDR1 and CDR2 sequences are SGHAT and FQNNGV. The CDR3: CASSPGTSGVDEQFF. CDR3 in DNA: TGTGCCAGCAGCCCGGGGACTAGCGGGGTGGATGAGCAGTTCTTC.

This clone was picked up a small number of times. The chain is built from TRBV29-1 and TRBJ1-1, with TRBD1 identical over 8 bases. The trim removed 7 bases at V and 2 bases at J, leaving 3 bases unmatched. CDR1 is SQVTM, CDR2 ANQGSEA, per germline. CDR3 length: 12 amino acids. The CDR3: CSAGTGNTEAFF. For the CDR3, the DNA is TGCAGCGCTGGGACAGGTAACACTGAAGCTTTCTTT.

This clone showed up just a few times. The junction departs from the called germline gene at one end, perhaps through a read error. V usage is TRBV4-2 and J usage is TRBJ2-1, with D perhaps TRBD2 (5 bases). Germline V CDR1 and CDR2: LGHNA, YNFKEQ. This CDR3 region has 17 residues. The CDR3: CASSQVSLATSSNEQFF. DNA for the CDR3: TGTGCCAGCAGCCAAGTGAGCCTAGCCACTTCCTCCAATGAGCAGTTCTTC.

The rearrangement uses TRBV9 and TRBJ1-4; D possibly corresponds to TRBD1 (5 bases). The V and J ends lost 6 bases and 8 bases respectively, with 14 bases between them. Germline V CDR1 and CDR2: SGDLS, YYNGEE. The CDR3 covers 13 residues. The CDR3 reads CASNEAGREKLFF. The CDR3 region has the DNA TGTGCCAGCAACGAGGCAGGGAGGGAAAAACTGTTTTTT.

This clone was detected only a few times. V usage is TRBV5-1 and J usage is TRBJ1-1; D is undetermined. The germline V and J ends were trimmed by 0 bases and 6 bases, with 6 bases remaining between them. This CDR3 comprises 12 residues. CDR1 SGHRS and CDR2 YFSETQ come from the germline V gene. DNA for the CDR3: TGCGCCAGCAGCTTGGACAACGCTGAAGCTTTCTTT. Translating it yields CASSLDNAEAFF.

The rearrangement uses TRBV19 and TRBJ2-2, with 11 bases identical to TRBD2. This CDR3 spans 16 amino acids. Germline CDR1 is LNHDA and CDR2 is SQIVND (reference sequence). With V trimmed by 2 bases and J by 7 bases, 6 bases remained unmatched. CDR3 region: CASSIRPSGGNGELFF. DNA of the CDR3: TGTGCCAGTAGTATAAGACCTAGCGGGGGGAACGGGGAGCTGTTTTTT.

CDR3 sequence (DNA): TGTGCCAGCAGTGAAATCCAGGGGATGGGGGAAAAACTGTTTTTT. Amino acids: CASSEIQGMGEKLFF. V usage is TRBV6-1 and J usage is TRBJ1-4; TRBD1 is a possible D gene (6 bases). The CDR3 runs 15 residues. Germline CDR1 MNHNS, CDR2 SASEGT. V lost 2 bases and J 8 bases, leaving 15 bases between the germline ends.

The table lists this clone with a count of one. In DNA, the CDR3 is TGTGCCAGCAGGAATTCCAACGGCTACGAGCAGTACTTC. Translating it yields CASRNSNGYEQYF. The chain employs TRBV2 and TRBJ2-7; no clear D gene. Germline V gene sequence: CDR1 SNHLY, CDR2 FYNNEI. The CDR3 covers 13 residues. V was pared by 6 bases and J by 3 bases, with 12 bases between.

The chain recombines TRBV29-1 with TRBJ1-1; possibly TRBD1 for D (5 bases). CDR3 length equals 13 residues. CDR1 is SQVTM and CDR2 is ANQGSEA in the germline V gene. V was clipped by 7 bases and J by 4 bases, with 16 bases between them. CDR3: CSGGEQGRTEAFF. The CDR3, as DNA: TGCAGCGGGGGGGAGCAGGGCCGCACTGAAGCTTTCTTT.

This chain links TRBV23-1 with TRBJ2-2, with TRBD1 matching over 10 bases. TRBV23-1 is an ORF; its function is uncertain. This CDR3 has 19 residues. V was pared by 0 bases and J by 1 base, with 8 bases of the junction left unmatched. The CDR3, as DNA: TGCGCCAGCAGTCAATCGGACAGGGGGGGACGAGAGAACACCGGGGAGCTGTTTTTT. The encoded protein is CASSQSDRGGRENTGELFF.

Of note for this clone: Relative to the germline gene, one junction end is altered; a read error may explain this. This chain joins TRBV14 and TRBJ1-1; tentatively, D is TRBD1 (5 bases). Germline-derived CDR1 and CDR2 are SGHDN and FVKESK. The CDR3 totals 15 residues. This chain's CDR3 is CASSKDLGTNTEAFF. The DNA for the CDR3 is TGTGCCAGCAGCAAAGACCTGGGGACGAACACTGAAGCTTTCTTT.

The genes are TRBV13 and TRBJ2-5, with a tentative D call TRBD2 (5 bases). V lost 9 bases, J lost 2 bases, and 25 bases lay in between. CDR1 is PRHDT and CDR2 is FYEKMQ in the germline V gene (reference sequence). The CDR3 is 17 residues long. This CDR3 is CASCRQEGSPGQETQYF. In nucleotides, the CDR3 is TGTGCCAGTTGCCGCCAAGAGGGATCCCCTGGACAAGAGACCCAGTACTTC. The entire variable domain, with the rest obtained from reference TRBV13 and TRBJ2-5, is as follows: AAGVIQSPRHLIKEKRETATLKCYPIPRHDTVYWYQQGPGQDPQFLISFYEKMQSDKGSIPDRFSAQQFSDYHSELNMSSLELGDSALYFCASCRQEGSPGQETQYFGPGTRLLVL.

This rearrangement joins TRBV2 to TRBJ2-2; TRBD1 might be the D (5 bases). Germline V gives CDR1 SNHLY, CDR2 FYNNEI. The CDR3 is made up of 14 amino acids. V was trimmed by 6 bases and J by 5 bases, leaving 13 bases between them. CDR3 DNA: TGTGCCAGCAGGAAGAAGACAGATACCGGGGAGCTGTTTTTT. Protein product: CASRKKTDTGELFF.